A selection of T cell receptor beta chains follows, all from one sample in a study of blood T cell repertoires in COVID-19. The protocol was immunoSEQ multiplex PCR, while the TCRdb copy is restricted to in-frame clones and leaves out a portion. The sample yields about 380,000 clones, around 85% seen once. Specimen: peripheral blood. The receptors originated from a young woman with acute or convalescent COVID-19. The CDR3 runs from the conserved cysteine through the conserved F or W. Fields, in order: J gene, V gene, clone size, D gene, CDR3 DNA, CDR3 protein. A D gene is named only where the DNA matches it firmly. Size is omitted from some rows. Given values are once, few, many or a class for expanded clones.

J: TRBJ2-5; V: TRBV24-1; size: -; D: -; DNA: TGTGCCACCAGTGATTCTGTAGAGGGAGAGACCCAGTACTTC; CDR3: CATSDSVEGETQYF
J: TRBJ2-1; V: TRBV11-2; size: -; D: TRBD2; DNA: TGTGCCAGCTTGCGGGCGGGAGGGCCCTACAATGAGCAGTTCTTC; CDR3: CASLRAGGPYNEQFF
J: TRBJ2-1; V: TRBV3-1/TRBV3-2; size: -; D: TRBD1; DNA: TGTGCCAGCAGCCCCCGGGACAGGGGTTCGTCCTACAATGAGCAGTTCTTC; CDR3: CASSPRDRGSSYNEQFF
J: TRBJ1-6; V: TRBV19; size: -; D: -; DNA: TGTGCCAGTAGTATAGATTACAGTAATTCACCCCTCCACTTT; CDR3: CASSIDYSNSPLHF
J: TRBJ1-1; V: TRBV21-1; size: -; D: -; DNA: TGTGCCAGCAGCTCTCGGGACAGGGGGCCCCCGCGGACTGAAGCTTTCTTT; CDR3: CASSSRDRGPPRTEAFF
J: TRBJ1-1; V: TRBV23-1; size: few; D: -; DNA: TGCGCCAGCAGTCAATTGAGGCTGAACACTGAAGCTTTCTTT; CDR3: CASSQLRLNTEAFF
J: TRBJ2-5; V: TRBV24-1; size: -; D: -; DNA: TGTGCCACCAGTGATCCCCGACCCAGCTGGGGCGAGACCCAGTACTTC; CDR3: CATSDPRPSWGETQYF
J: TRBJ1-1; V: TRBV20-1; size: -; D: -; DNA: TGCAGTGCTACCTTCGAGAAAAGGGGTTTCTTT; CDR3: CSATFEKRGFF
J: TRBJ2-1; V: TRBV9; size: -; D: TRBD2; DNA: TGTGCCAGCAGGTCATATAAGGGAGCGGGGAATGAGCAGTTCTTC; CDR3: CASRSYKGAGNEQFF
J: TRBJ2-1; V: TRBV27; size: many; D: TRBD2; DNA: TGTGCCAGCGGACTGACTAGCGGGTACAATGAGCAGTTCTTC; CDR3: CASGLTSGYNEQFF
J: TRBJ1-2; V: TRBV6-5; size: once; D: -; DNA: TGTGCCAGCAGTACACGGGAAACCTTAGTCTATGGCTACACCTTC; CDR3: CASSTRETLVYGYTF
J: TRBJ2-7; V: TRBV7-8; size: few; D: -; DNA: TGTGCCAGCAGCTTAGTATCCGGGAATGGCGAGCAGTACTTC; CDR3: CASSLVSGNGEQYF
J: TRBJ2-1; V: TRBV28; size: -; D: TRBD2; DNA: TGTGCCAGCAGTGATACTAGCGGGAGGAGGTACAATGAGCAGTTCTTC; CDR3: CASSDTSGRRYNEQFF
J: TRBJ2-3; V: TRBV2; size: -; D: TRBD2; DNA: TGTGCCAGCAGCCCCGGGACTAGAGGGCCCATAGATACGCAGTATTTT; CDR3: CASSPGTRGPIDTQYF
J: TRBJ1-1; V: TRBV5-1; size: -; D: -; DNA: TGCGCCAGCAGCTTGGACTCGGTGATGAACACTGAAGCTTTCTTT; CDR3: CASSLDSVMNTEAFF
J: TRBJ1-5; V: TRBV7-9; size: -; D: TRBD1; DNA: TGTGCCAGCAGCCCACGGGACAGGGGGATCAATCAGCCCCAGCATTTT; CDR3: CASSPRDRGINQPQHF
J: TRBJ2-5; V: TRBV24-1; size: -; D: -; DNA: TGTGCCACCAGTGACCCTAGGGGCCCACTATCGGAGACCCAGTACTTC; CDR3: CATSDPRGPLSETQYF
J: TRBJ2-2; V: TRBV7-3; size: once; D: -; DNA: TGTGCCAGCAGCTCCACGCGGGACAGTCCCGGGGAGCTGTTTTTT; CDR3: CASSSTRDSPGELFF
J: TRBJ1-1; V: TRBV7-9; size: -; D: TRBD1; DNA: TGTGCCAGCAGCTCTCGGGACAGCCCAATGTACACTGAAGCTTTCTTT; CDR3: CASSSRDSPMYTEAFF
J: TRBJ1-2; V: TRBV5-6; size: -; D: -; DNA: TGTGCCAGCAGCACCGGACAGAGCCCCTATGGCTACACCTTC; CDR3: CASSTGQSPYGYTF
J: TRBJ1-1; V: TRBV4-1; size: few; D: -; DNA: TGCGCCAGCAGCCAAGCTCTGGCCCTGAACACTGAAGCTTTCTTT; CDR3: CASSQALALNTEAFF
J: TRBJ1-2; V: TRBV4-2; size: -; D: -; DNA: TGTGCCAGCAGCCAAGAGCTCAGTTACTATGGCTACACCTTC; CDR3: CASSQELSYYGYTF
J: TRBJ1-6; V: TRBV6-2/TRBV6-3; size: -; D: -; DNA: TGTGCCAGCAGTTACCAGACAGTAAATTCACCCCTCCACTTT; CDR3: CASSYQTVNSPLHF
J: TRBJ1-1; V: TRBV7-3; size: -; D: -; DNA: TGTGCCAGCAGCGAAAACCCTAGTCTCGTTACTGAAGCTTTCTTT; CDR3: CASSENPSLVTEAFF
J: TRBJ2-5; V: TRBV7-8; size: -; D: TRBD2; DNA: TGTGCCAGCAGCCCCTTGGCCGGACTAGCGGGGACCCAAGAGACCCAGTACTTC; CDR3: CASSPLAGLAGTQETQYF
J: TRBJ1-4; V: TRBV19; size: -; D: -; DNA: TGTGCCAGTCTGAGTAGGCAAGGAGTATTGTTTTTT; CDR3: CASLSRQGVLFF
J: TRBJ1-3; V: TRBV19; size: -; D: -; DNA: TGTGCCAGTTCTAAGGGGGTGAGCTCTGGAAACACCATATATTTT; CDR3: CASSKGVSSGNTIYF
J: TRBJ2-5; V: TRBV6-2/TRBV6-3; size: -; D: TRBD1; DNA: TGTGCCAGCCGCCTTCCACAGGGGAAAGAGACCCAGTACTTC; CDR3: CASRLPQGKETQYF
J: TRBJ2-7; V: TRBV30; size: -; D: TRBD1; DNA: TGTGCCTGGAGTCCCGGGACAGGGGGCTACGAGCAGTACTTC; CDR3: CAWSPGTGGYEQYF
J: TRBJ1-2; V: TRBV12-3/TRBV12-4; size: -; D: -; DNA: TGTGCCAGCAGTGATACGGGAGGGGCCGGCTACACCTTC; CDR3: CASSDTGGAGYTF
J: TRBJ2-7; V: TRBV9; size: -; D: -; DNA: TGTGCCAGCAGCCCCGATGGAGGGACAGTCTCCTACGAGCAGTACTTC; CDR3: CASSPDGGTVSYEQYF
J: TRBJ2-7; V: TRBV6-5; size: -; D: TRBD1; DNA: TGTGCCAGCACTTCGTCAGGGGGCTCCTACGAGCAGTACTTC; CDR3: CASTSSGGSYEQYF
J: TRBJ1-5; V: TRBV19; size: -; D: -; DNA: TGTGCCAGTAGTATAGGAGGAGCATATAGCAATCAGCCCCAGCATTTT; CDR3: CASSIGGAYSNQPQHF
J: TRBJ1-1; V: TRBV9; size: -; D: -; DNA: TGTGCCAGCAGCGCCCCCCGCACTGAAGCTTTCTTT; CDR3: CASSAPRTEAFF
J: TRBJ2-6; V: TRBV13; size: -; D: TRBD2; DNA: TGTGCCAGCAGCTTAGAAGCGGGGGGCACGGCGGGGGCCAACGTCCTGACTTTC; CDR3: CASSLEAGGTAGANVLTF
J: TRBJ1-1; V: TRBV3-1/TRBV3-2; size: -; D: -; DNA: TGTGCCAGCAGCCGGAGCTTTGAAGCTTTCTTT; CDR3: CASSRSFEAFF
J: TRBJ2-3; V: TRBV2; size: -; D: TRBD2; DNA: TGTGCCAGCAGTGAGGAACTAGCGGGAGGTGCAGATACGCAGTATTTT; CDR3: CASSEELAGGADTQYF
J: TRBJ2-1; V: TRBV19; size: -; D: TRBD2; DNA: TGTGCCAGTAGTATGGGCCGTGGACTAGCGGTTATTTATGAGCAGTTCTTC; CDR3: CASSMGRGLAVIYEQFF
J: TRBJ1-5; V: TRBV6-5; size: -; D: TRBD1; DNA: TGTGCCAGCAGTATCCAGGGGGCTAGCAATCAGCCCCAGCATTTT; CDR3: CASSIQGASNQPQHF
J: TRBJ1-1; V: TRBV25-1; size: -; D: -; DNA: TGTGCCAGCAGTGAATTGGGCAGAATGAACACTGAAGCTTTCTTT; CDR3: CASSELGRMNTEAFF